This T cell receptor beta chain was captured by sequencing in a study of blood T cell repertoires in COVID-19. At the level of the study: Some COVID-19 samples were acute and others convalescent; all came from the United States, Italy and Spain. PBMCs, B-cell-depleted T cells, or T cells provided the cDNA or gDNA that made up the material.

Of note for this clone: This sample includes further DNA sequences coding for the same CDR3.

The CDR3 is 13 amino acids. CDR1 and CDR2 from the germline V gene are SGHKS and YYEKEE (reference sequence). V lost 0 bases, J lost 5 bases, and 8 bases lay in between. In the source study's methods: For nucleated cells, counts were estimated from reference gene primer amplification. Using immunoSEQ multiplex PCR, the repertoire was profiled, and TCRdb retains in-frame clones only, with some absent. Clonal size and the V and J genes are those of that table, whereas D and trimming came from the DNA. Seen here are around 56,000 clones, 81% observed once, and the top ten hold 25% to 30%. V usage is TRBV5-5 and J usage is TRBJ1-1; unclear D gene. The receptor was isolated from a woman at least 80 years old with active or convalescent COVID-19. Source material: peripheral blood. In nucleotides, the CDR3 is TGTGCCAGCAGCTTGGGTGAGAGGACTGAAGCTTTCTTT. Amino acids: CASSLGERTEAFF. The variable domain in full, completed from reference TRBV5-5 and TRBJ1-1, reads DAGVTQSPTHLIKTRGQQVTLRCSPISGHKSVSWYQQVLGQGPQFIFQYYEKEERGRGNFPDRFSARQFPNYSSELNVNALLLGDSALYLCASSLGERTEAFFGQGTRLTVV.